The rows below give T cell receptor beta chains drawn from one sample of a study of T cell repertoires in cytomegalovirus infection. TCRdb independently ran MiXCR on the reads; one entry per CDR3 protein. The top ten clones hold around a sixth of a sample with 550,000 to 850,000 distinct CDR3 sequences, around a third of them seen once. No antigens are known for them. Sequencing was performed on cultured PBMCs, taken from culture after CMV antigen stimulation. These receptors all come from a human donor in good health (CMV status not recorded). Some clones in this sample may be carry-over from other donors' samples. CDR3s include the opening cysteine and the closing phenylalanine or tryptophan. A D gene is named only where the DNA matches it firmly. Clone size, where shown, is once, few, many, or a class for clones that have expanded.

J gene,D gene,clone size,V gene,CDR3 DNA,CDR3 protein
TRBJ1-5,TRBD1,-,TRBV6-5,TGTGCCAGCAGTTTATCGGGACAGGGGGCGCGTCAGCCCCAGCATTTT,CASSLSGQGARQPQHF
TRBJ1-3,TRBD1,few,TRBV20-1,TGCAGTGCTCCGGACAGGGCGACCTCTGGAAACACCATATATTTT,CSAPDRATSGNTIYF
TRBJ1-5,-,-,TRBV27,TGTGCCAGCTCCGCCACCCGGTTAGGTCAGCCCCAGCATTTT,CASSATRLGQPQHF
TRBJ1-1,-,few,TRBV7-8,TGTGCCAGCAGCTTAGCCGTTACCCCCATGAACACTGAAGCTTTCTTT,CASSLAVTPMNTEAFF
TRBJ2-3,-,-,TRBV20-1,TGCAGTGCACCCGAATGGCCGCATTGGCAGCCCCAGTATTTT,CSAPEWPHWQPQYF
TRBJ2-7,-,-,TRBV19,TGTGCCAGTAGTCACGCTAGGGGGGCCTACGAGCAGTACTTC,CASSHARGAYEQYF
TRBJ2-7,TRBD2,few,TRBV6-2/TRBV6-3,TGTGCCAGCAGACCAGGACTAGTCGTCTACGAGCAGTACTTC,CASRPGLVVYEQYF
TRBJ1-1,-,many,TRBV7-2,TGTGCCAGCAGCTTTCGGCTGAACACTGAAGCTTTCTTT,CASSFRLNTEAFF
TRBJ2-5,-,-,TRBV7-6,TGTGCCAGCAGCTCCCCCCCGGGGCCACAAGAGACCCAGTACTTC,CASSSPPGPQETQYF
TRBJ2-1,-,-,TRBV5-3,TGTGCCAGCAGCTTGGGGGTAGGGGACTGGCCTAATGAGCAGTTCTTC,CASSLGVGDWPNEQFF
TRBJ2-3,TRBD1,many,TRBV7-2,TGTGCCAGCAGCTTGGGGACAGTGCCCTATACGCAGTATTTT,CASSLGTVPYTQYF
TRBJ1-2,-,-,TRBV12-3/TRBV12-4,TGTGCCAGCAGTTTATGGGTGGCCTATGGCTACACCTTC,CASSLWVAYGYTF
TRBJ2-5,-,few,TRBV12-3/TRBV12-4,TGTGCCAGCAGCCTCGGAGGCAGCGGCTTAGGCGAGACCCAGTACTTC,CASSLGGSGLGETQYF
TRBJ2-7,TRBD2,-,TRBV6-5,TGTGCCAGCAGTTACTCCCTAGCGGGGGTCTACGAGCAGTACTTC,CASSYSLAGVYEQYF
TRBJ2-3,TRBD2,many,TRBV7-2,TGTGCCAGCAGCCTAGCGGTGGATACGCAGTATTTT,CASSLAVDTQYF
TRBJ1-2,-,few,TRBV7-9,TGTGCCAGCAGCTTAGGCCATAGTTACTATGGCTACACCTTC,CASSLGHSYYGYTF
TRBJ2-7,-,few,TRBV5-1,TGCGCCAGCCAACCGGGACATAGGACCTCCTACGAGCAGTACTTC,CASQPGHRTSYEQYF
TRBJ2-3,-,-,TRBV24-1,TGTGCCACCAGTGACGCGAAAGGGGAGGTAAATACGCAGTATTTT,CATSDAKGEVNTQYF
TRBJ1-1,-,-,TRBV2,TGTGCCAGCGTCGGGCCAGTGACTTTCTTT,CASVGPVTFF
TRBJ2-5,TRBD1,-,TRBV6-2/TRBV6-3,TGTGCCAGCAGTTACGGATCAGGGGGAAGAGAGACCCAGTACTTC,CASSYGSGGRETQYF
TRBJ2-7,TRBD1,few,TRBV4-1,TGCGCCAGCAGCCGGCCCGGGACAGCGATCTACGAGCAGTACTTC,CASSRPGTAIYEQYF
TRBJ1-1,-,many,TRBV7-2,TGTGCCAGCAGCTTTCACCTCGGTGAAGCTTTCTTT,CASSFHLGEAFF
TRBJ1-1,-,few,TRBV4-1,TGCGCCAGCAGCCAATTCACCGGGGGGGGAAGAACTGAAGCTTTCTTT,CASSQFTGGGRTEAFF
TRBJ1-5,-,-,TRBV6-5,TGTGCCAGCAGTGGCTCAGGACGGGATCAGCCCCAGCATTTT,CASSGSGRDQPQHF
TRBJ1-4,-,-,TRBV7-8,TGTGCCAGCGGGGTTATAGATGAAAAACTGTTTTTT,CASGVIDEKLFF
TRBJ1-2,-,-,TRBV5-1,TGCGCCAGCAGCTTGGCCCAGGGCGCCTATGGCTACACCTTC,CASSLAQGAYGYTF
TRBJ1-5,-,few,TRBV19,TGTGCCAGTAGTATTTCGTTTCAGCCCCAGCATTTT,CASSISFQPQHF
TRBJ1-5,TRBD1,few,TRBV7-2,TGTGCCAGCAGCAGGGACAGGGGGCGGTTAGGAGATCAGCCCCAGCATTTT,CASSRDRGRLGDQPQHF
TRBJ2-2,-,few,TRBV7-9,TGTGCCAGCAGTCTACTCAAGGACACATACACCGGGGAGCTGTTTTTT,CASSLLKDTYTGELFF
TRBJ1-1,-,many,TRBV7-2,TGTGCCAGCAGCACTTACACGGGCACTGAAGCTTTCTTT,CASSTYTGTEAFF
TRBJ1-4,-,few,TRBV25-1,TGTGCCAGCAGTGAGCAGGGATGGAATGAAAAACTGTTTTTT,CASSEQGWNEKLFF
TRBJ2-1,-,many,TRBV7-2,TGTGCCAGCAGCTTAGTAGGACCTTCTAACAATGAGCAGTTCTTC,CASSLVGPSNNEQFF
TRBJ2-3,TRBD2,-,TRBV7-2,TGTGCCAGCAGCATCGGACTAGTCTGGAGGGACCCAGATGCGCAGTATTTT,CASSIGLVWRDPDAQYF
TRBJ2-7,-,many,TRBV7-2,TGTGCCAGCAGCCCGGTAGACTACTACGAGCAGTACTTC,CASSPVDYYEQYF
TRBJ2-5,TRBD2,-,TRBV12-5,TGTGCTAGTGGTTTGGGGAGGACTAGCGGGGGAGAGACCCAGTACTTC,CASGLGRTSGGETQYF
TRBJ2-7,-,-,TRBV20-1,TGCAGTGTTGGGGGAGGTCGCAATACCTACGAGCAGTACTTC,CSVGGGRNTYEQYF
TRBJ2-2,-,few,TRBV24-1,TGTGCCACCAGTGCCCCGGCCGGGGAGCTGTTTTTT,CATSAPAGELFF
TRBJ2-7,-,-,TRBV6-5,TGTGCCAGCAGTCGAGAGACCATAAGAACCTACGAGCAGTACTTC,CASSRETIRTYEQYF
TRBJ2-3,TRBD1,-,TRBV20-1,TGCAGTGTCACAGACAGGGCTCACAGGGATACGCAGTATTTT,CSVTDRAHRDTQYF
TRBJ2-1,TRBD2,-,TRBV5-4,TGTGCCAGCAGCGGAACCGGGACTAGCGGGAGCTATGAGCAGTTCTTC,CASSGTGTSGSYEQFF
TRBJ2-5,-,-,TRBV2,TGTGCCAGCACCGGAGACTCACAAGAGACCCAGTACTTC,CASTGDSQETQYF